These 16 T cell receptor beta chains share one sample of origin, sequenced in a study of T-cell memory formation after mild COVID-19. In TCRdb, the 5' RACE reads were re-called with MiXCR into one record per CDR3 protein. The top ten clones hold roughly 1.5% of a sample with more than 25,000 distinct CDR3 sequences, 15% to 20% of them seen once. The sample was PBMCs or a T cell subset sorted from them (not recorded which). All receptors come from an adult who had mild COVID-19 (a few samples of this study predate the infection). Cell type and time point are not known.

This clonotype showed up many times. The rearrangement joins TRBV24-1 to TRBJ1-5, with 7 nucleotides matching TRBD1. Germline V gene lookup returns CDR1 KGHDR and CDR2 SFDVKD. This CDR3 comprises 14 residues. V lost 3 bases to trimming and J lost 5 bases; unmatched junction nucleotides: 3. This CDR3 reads CATSDGQAYQPQHF. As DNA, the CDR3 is TGTGCCACCAGTGATGGACAGGCATATCAGCCCCAGCATTTT.

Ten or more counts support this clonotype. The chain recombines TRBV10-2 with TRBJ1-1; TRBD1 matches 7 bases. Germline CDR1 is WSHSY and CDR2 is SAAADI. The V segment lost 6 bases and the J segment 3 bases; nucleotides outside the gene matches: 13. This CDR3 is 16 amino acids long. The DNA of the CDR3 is TGCGCCAGCAGCGCGCGGACAGGCGGGGGGGACACTGAAGCTTTCTTT. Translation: CASSARTGGGDTEAFF.

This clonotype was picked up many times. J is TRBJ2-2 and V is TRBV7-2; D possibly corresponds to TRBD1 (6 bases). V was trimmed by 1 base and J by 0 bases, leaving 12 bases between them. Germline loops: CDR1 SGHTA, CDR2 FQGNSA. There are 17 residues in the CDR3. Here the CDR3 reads CASSLVGYRANTGELFF. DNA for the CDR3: TGTGCCAGCAGCTTAGTCGGGTACAGGGCGAACACCGGGGAGCTGTTTTTT.

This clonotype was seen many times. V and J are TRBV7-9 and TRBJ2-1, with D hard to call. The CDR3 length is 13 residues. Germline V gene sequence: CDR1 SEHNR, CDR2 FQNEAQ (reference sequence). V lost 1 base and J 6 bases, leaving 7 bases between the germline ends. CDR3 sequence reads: CASSLGLFNEQFF. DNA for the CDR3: TGTGCCAGCAGCTTAGGGCTCTTCAATGAGCAGTTCTTC.

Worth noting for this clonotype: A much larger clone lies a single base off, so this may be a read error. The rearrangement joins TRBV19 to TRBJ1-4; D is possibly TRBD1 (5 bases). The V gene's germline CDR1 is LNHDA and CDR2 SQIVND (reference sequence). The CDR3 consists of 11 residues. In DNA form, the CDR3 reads TGTGCCCGTAGTAACAGGGAAAAACTGTTTTTT. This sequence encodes CARSNREKLFF.

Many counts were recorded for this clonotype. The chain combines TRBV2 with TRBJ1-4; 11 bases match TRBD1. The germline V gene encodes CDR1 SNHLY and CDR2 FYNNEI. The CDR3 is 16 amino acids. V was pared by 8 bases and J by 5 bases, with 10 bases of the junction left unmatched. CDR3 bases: TGTGCCAGCGACTCCGGGACAGGGGGACTAAATGAAAAACTGTTTTTT. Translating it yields CASDSGTGGLNEKLFF.

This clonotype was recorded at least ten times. The CDR3 DNA is TGTGCCAGCACCCCCAGGTGGGACTCCTACGAGCAGTACTTC. This encodes CASTPRWDSYEQYF. This chain links TRBV7-6 with TRBJ2-7; no clear D. Germline CDR1 SGHVS, CDR2 FNYEAQ. V lost 7 bases to trimming and J lost 0 bases, with 13 bases between them. This CDR3 contains 14 residues.

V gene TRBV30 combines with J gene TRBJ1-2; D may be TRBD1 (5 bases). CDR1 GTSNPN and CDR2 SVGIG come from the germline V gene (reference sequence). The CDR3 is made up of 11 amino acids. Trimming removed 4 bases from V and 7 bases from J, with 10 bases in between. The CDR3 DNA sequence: TGTGCCTGGACCAGGGAATCTGGCTACACCTTC. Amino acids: CAWTRESGYTF.

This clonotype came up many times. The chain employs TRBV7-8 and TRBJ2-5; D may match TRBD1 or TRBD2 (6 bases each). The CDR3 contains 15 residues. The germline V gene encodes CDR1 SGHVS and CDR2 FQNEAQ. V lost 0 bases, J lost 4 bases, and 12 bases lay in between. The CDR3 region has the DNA TGTGCCAGCAGCTTAGCGTCCGGGGGCGGAGAGACCCAGTACTTC. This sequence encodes CASSLASGGGETQYF.

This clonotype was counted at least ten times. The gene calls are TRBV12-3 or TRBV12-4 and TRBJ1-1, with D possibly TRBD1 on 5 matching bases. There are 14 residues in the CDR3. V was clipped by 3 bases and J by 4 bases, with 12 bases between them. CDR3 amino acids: CASSFHGGGTEAFF. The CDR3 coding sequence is TGTGCCAGCAGTTTTCATGGGGGAGGCACTGAAGCTTTCTTT.

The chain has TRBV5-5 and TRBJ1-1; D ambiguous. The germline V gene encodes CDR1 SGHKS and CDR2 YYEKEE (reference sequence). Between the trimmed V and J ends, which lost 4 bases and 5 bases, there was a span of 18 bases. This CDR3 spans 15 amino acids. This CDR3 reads CASSRGRSHGTEAFF. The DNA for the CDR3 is TGTGCCAGCAGCCGTGGGCGCAGCCATGGGACTGAAGCTTTCTTT.

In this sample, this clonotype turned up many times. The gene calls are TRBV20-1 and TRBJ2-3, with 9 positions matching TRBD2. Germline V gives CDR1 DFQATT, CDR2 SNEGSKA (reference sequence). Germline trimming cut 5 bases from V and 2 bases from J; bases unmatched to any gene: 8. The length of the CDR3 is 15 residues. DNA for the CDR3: TGCAGTGCTGCCCCCGGGACTAGCAACACAGATACGCAGTATTTT. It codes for CSAAPGTSNTDTQYF.

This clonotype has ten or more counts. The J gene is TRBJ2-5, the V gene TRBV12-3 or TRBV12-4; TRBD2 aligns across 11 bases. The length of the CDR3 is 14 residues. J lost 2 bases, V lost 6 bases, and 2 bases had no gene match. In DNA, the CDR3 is TGTGCCAGCAGCCGACTAGCGGGACAAGAGACCCAGTACTTC. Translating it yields CASSRLAGQETQYF.

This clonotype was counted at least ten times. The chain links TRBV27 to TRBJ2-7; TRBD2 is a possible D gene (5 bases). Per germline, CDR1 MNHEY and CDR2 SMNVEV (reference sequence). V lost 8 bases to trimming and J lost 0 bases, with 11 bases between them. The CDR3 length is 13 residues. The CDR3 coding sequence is TGTGCCAGCGGGAGTCCCTCCTCCTACGAGCAGTACTTC. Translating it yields CASGSPSSYEQYF.

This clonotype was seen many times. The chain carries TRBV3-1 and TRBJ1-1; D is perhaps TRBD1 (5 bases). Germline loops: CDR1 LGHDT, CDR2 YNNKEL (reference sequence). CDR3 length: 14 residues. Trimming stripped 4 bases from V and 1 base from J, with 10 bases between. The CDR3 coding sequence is TGTGCCAGCAGCCTCCGGGACCGGAACACTGAAGCTTTCTTT. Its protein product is CASSLRDRNTEAFF.

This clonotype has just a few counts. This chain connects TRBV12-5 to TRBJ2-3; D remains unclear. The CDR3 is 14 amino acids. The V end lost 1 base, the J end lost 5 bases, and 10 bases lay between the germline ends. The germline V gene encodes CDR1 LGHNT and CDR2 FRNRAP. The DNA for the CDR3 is TGTGCTAGTGGTTTGGCGTGGGGTGAAGATACGCAGTATTTT. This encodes CASGLAWGEDTQYF. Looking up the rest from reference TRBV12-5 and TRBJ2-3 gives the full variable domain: DARVTQTPRHKVTEMGQEVTMRCQPILGHNTVFWYRQTMMQGLELLAYFRNRAPLDDSGMPKDRFSAEMPDATLATLKIQPSEPRDSAVYFCASGLAWGEDTQYFGPGTRLTVL.